These 9 T cell receptor beta chains were all obtained from the same sample, sequenced in a study of human T cells and chemical hapten exposure. The sample's time point: patch test 1, 2 weeks after DPC sensitization. Treatment specified: therapeutic diphenylcyclopropenone sensitization with weekly scalp DPC. MiXCR, run by TCRdb on the RACE reads, gives a single entry per CDR3 protein. The sample has nearly 350,000 distinct CDR3 sequences; around 6.9% are singletons. Material: whole blood, obtained in connection with sensitization to the hapten diphenylcyclopropenone (DPC). The receptors were gathered from a woman in her late teens or twenties with alopecia areata. Some clones in this sample may be carry-over from other donors' samples.

This clonotype occurred a few times. This chain links TRBV19 with TRBJ1-5; 9 positions match TRBD1. Losses at the gene ends were 3 bases for V and 6 bases for J; bases not matched to a gene: 6. The CDR3 runs to 15 residues. Germline values: CDR1 LNHDA, CDR2 SQIVND (reference sequence). The CDR3 region is CASSMGQGAVQPQHF. DNA of the CDR3: TGTGCCAGTAGTATGGGACAGGGAGCGGTTCAGCCCCAGCATTTT.

This clonotype was recorded a few times. The chain has TRBV20-1 and TRBJ1-5; unclear D gene. Looked up from germline, CDR1 is DFQATT and CDR2 is SNEGSKA (reference sequence). This CDR3 contains 16 residues. V lost 0 bases and J 1 base, leaving 13 bases between the germline ends. In DNA form, the CDR3 reads TGCAGTGCTAGAGAGGAGGAATGGGGAAGCAATCAGCCCCAGCATTTT. Translating gives CSAREEEWGSNQPQHF.

There are a few counts of this clonotype. The rearrangement uses TRBV5-1 and TRBJ2-1, with D perhaps matching TRBD2 (5 bases). V was trimmed by 2 bases and J by 0 bases, leaving 9 bases between them. This CDR3 contains 15 residues. Germline V gives CDR1 SGHRS, CDR2 YFSETQ. The CDR3 loop reads CASSFSGSSYNEQFF. The CDR3 DNA is TGCGCCAGCAGCTTCAGCGGAAGCTCCTACAATGAGCAGTTCTTC.

This clonotype was seen many times. The CDR3, as DNA: TGCAGCGTTGAAGAGCACCAAGAGACCCAGTACTTC. Amino acid sequence: CSVEEHQETQYF. The chain uses TRBV29-1 and TRBJ2-5; D unresolved. CDR1 is SQVTM and CDR2 is ANQGSEA in the germline V gene. CDR3 length: 12 amino acids. The V and J ends lost 0 bases and 0 bases respectively, with 2 bases between them.

In its sample, this clonotype was seen many times. The chain recombines TRBV6-2 or TRBV6-3 with TRBJ2-7; D gene uncertain. The CDR3 is 11 amino acids. Trimming removed 8 bases from V and 3 bases from J, with 8 bases in between. Germline V gives CDR1 MNHEY, CDR2 SVGEGT. As DNA, the CDR3 is TGTGCCAGCTCCCAGGTCTACGAGCAGTACTTC. Translating it yields CASSQVYEQYF.

In its sample, this clonotype was seen a few times. The rearrangement uses TRBV10-3 and TRBJ2-3, with 7 bases that match TRBD2. The CDR3 has 13 residues. The germline gives CDR1 ENHRY, CDR2 SYGVKD. After removal of 2 bases from V and 4 bases from J, the junction contained 0 bases not matched to a gene. This chain's CDR3 is CAISEGGADTQYF. CDR3 sequence (DNA): TGTGCCATCAGTGAGGGGGGGGCAGATACGCAGTATTTT.

This clonotype was counted a few times. The V call is TRBV20-1, the J call TRBJ1-2, with 7 nucleotides matching TRBD1. Germline assignment: CDR1 DFQATT and CDR2 SNEGSKA (reference sequence). The V and J ends lost 3 bases and 6 bases, in that order; junction bases with no gene match: 4. This CDR3 has 12 amino acids. The CDR3 nucleotides read TGCAGTGCTAGGGACAGGTCCGATGGCTACACCTTC. Translating gives CSARDRSDGYTF.

This clonotype was counted many times. V gene TRBV28 combines with J gene TRBJ1-4; 7 positions match TRBD1. The CDR3 extends over 14 amino acids. The germline CDR1 and CDR2 sequences are MDHEN and SYDVKM. V gave up 2 bases and J gave up 3 bases; unmatched junction bases: 0. CDR3 amino acids: CASSLQGANEKLFF. The CDR3 DNA is TGTGCCAGCAGTTTACAGGGGGCTAATGAAAAACTGTTTTTT.

This chain links TRBV20-1 with TRBJ1-1; D not certain. Germline CDR1 and CDR2: DFQATT and SNEGSKA (reference sequence). V lost 1 base to trimming and J lost 10 bases, with 10 bases between them. The CDR3 is 11 amino acids. This CDR3 is CSARVNGLAFF. DNA for the CDR3: TGCAGTGCTAGAGTTAACGGTTTAGCTTTCTTT.